The 32 T cell receptor beta chains below were found in one sample sequenced in a study of beta chain features in type 1 diabetes. What these receptors recognize is not known. Every isolated RNA sample was fully reverse transcribed, so sequencing captured expressed TCRB transcripts. The table came from immunoSEQ multiplex PCR; TCRdb's copy has only in-frame clones and leaves some out. This table holds about 53,000 clones, around 60% found once. General study findings and limits: Moderately but significantly shorter TCRB CDR3s were found in Type 1 diabetes patients in all four CD4+ subsets.

The sequencing sample was made of stem cell memory CD4+ T cells from blood. The receptor set was obtained from a woman in her 30s with type 1 diabetes.

This chain connects TRBV19 to TRBJ1-1; D unclear. The V end was cut by 7 bases, the J end by 1 base, with 22 bases between. Germline CDR1 is LNHDA and CDR2 is SQIVND (reference sequence). The CDR3 loop spans 17 amino acids. The CDR3 sequence: CASTPVGGLVQNTEAFF. The CDR3 region has the DNA TGTGCCAGTACCCCTGTAGGAGGCTTGGTCCAGAACACTGAAGCTTTCTTT.

V usage is TRBV28 and J usage is TRBJ2-4, with D maybe TRBD2 (6 bases). Trimming stripped 1 base from V and 7 bases from J, with 8 bases between. CDR1 and CDR2 (germline): MDHEN, SYDVKM. This CDR3 comprises 13 residues. The CDR3 DNA reads as TGTGCCAGCAGTTTATACCGGGGGAACATTCAGTACTTC. This translates into CASSLYRGNIQYF.

This chain joins TRBV9 and TRBJ2-2, with D hard to call. The V gene lost 3 bases and the J gene lost 1 base, with 7 bases spanning the gap. Germline V lookup: CDR1 SGDLS, CDR2 YYNGEE. The CDR3 extends over 14 amino acids. The CDR3 reads CASSARQNTGELFF. Written as DNA, the CDR3 is TGTGCCAGCAGCGCCCGACAGAACACCGGGGAGCTGTTTTTT.

J is TRBJ1-5 and V is TRBV6-1; possible D gene TRBD1, 6 bases. In germline, CDR1 is MNHNS, CDR2 SASEGT. The CDR3 extends over 14 amino acids. The V end was cut by 3 bases, the J end by 3 bases, with 9 bases between. As DNA, the CDR3 is TGTGCCAGCAGTGAGACAGGTAACAATCAGCCCCAGCATTTT. It yields the protein CASSETGNNQPQHF.

This sequence joins TRBV15 and TRBJ2-3, with TRBD2 matching over 13 bases. CDR1 LNHNV and CDR2 YYDKDF come from the germline V gene (reference sequence). The V segment lost 2 bases and the J segment 5 bases; nucleotides outside the gene matches: 4. This CDR3 has 16 amino acids. CDR3 in DNA: TGTGCCACCAGCAGAAGACTAGCGGGAGGAGGAGATACGCAGTATTTT. Its protein is CATSRRLAGGGDTQYF.

The chain employs TRBV12-5 and TRBJ2-1, with 10 nucleotides matching TRBD2. The CDR3 covers 15 residues. V dropped 5 bases and J dropped 5; count of bases not matched to a gene: 6. The germline gives CDR1 LGHNT, CDR2 FRNRAP. CDR3 loop: CASGLGTSANNEQFF. DNA of the CDR3: TGTGCTAGTGGTCTTGGGACTAGCGCCAACAATGAGCAGTTCTTC.

This sequence joins TRBV28 and TRBJ1-5; 7 nucleotides line up with TRBD1. V was pared by 6 bases and J by 2 bases, with 4 bases of the junction left unmatched. The CDR3 totals 14 residues. Germline-derived CDR1 and CDR2 are MDHEN and SYDVKM. CDR3 sequence: CASRTGSGNQPQHF. CDR3 DNA: TGTGCCAGCAGGACAGGGTCTGGCAATCAGCCCCAGCATTTT.

The V call is TRBV5-6, the J call TRBJ2-1; 8 bases are shared with TRBD2. V lost 2 bases, J lost 5 bases, and 12 bases stayed unmatched. CDR3 length: 17 amino acids. From germline, CDR1 is SGHDT and CDR2 YYEEEE. CDR3 region: CASSLKRESFLHNEQFF. CDR3 coding DNA: TGTGCCAGCAGCTTAAAGCGGGAGAGTTTCCTACACAATGAGCAGTTCTTC.

The chain carries TRBV11-3 and TRBJ2-1, with a possible D match to TRBD2 (6 bases). CDR1 and CDR2 (germline): SGHNT, YENEEA. V was clipped by 2 bases and J by 5 bases, with 16 bases between them. CDR3 length equals 16 residues. This CDR3 is CASSLSGERSHNEQFF. CDR3 bases: TGTGCCAGCAGCTTATCGGGGGAAAGGAGTCACAATGAGCAGTTCTTC.

The V gene is TRBV23-1, the J gene TRBJ1-1; maybe TRBD1 (6 bases). TRBV23-1 is given ORF status, its function remaining uncertain. This CDR3 comprises 12 residues. Trimming shortened V by 9 bases and J by 3 bases, and 11 bases separated the two germline ends. CDR3 region: CARAEGDTEAFF. The CDR3 nucleotides are TGCGCCAGGGCCGAGGGGGACACTGAAGCTTTCTTT.

The sample holds one count of this clone. V usage is TRBV28 and J usage is TRBJ2-6; TRBD2 agrees at 12 bases. This CDR3 is 19 amino acids long. The junction had 10 bases not matched to a gene; V was cut back by 5 bases and J by 2 bases. From germline, CDR1 is MDHEN and CDR2 SYDVKM. The CDR3 DNA is TGTGCCAGCAGTCACCGCCTCCGACTAGCGGGAGCTGGGGCCAACGTCCTGACTTTC. Protein: CASSHRLRLAGAGANVLTF.

This sequence joins TRBV25-1 and TRBJ2-1; unclear D gene. This CDR3 spans 12 amino acids. V dropped 6 bases and J dropped 7 bases, with 10 bases sitting between them. The germline V gene encodes CDR1 MGHDK and CDR2 SYGVNS. The CDR3 is CASSPYSNEQFF. The CDR3 DNA reads as TGTGCCAGCAGCCCCTACTCGAATGAGCAGTTCTTC.

V gene TRBV28 combines with J gene TRBJ1-2, with 9 positions matching TRBD1. This CDR3 has 14 amino acids. V lost 6 bases and J lost 8; bases outside the gene matches: 10. The V gene's germline CDR1 is MDHEN and CDR2 SYDVKM. CDR3 sequence reads: CASREVQGARGYTF. The CDR3 coding sequence is TGTGCCAGCAGAGAAGTACAGGGGGCGCGAGGCTACACCTTC.

The chain combines TRBV29-1 with TRBJ2-6, with D unresolved. The CDR3 has 15 amino acids. Germline assignment: CDR1 SQVTM and CDR2 ANQGSEA. The V gene lost 4 bases and the J gene lost 1 base, with 11 bases spanning the gap. The CDR3 loop is CSVGSANSGANVLTF. CDR3 nucleotide sequence: TGCAGCGTTGGGTCTGCGAATTCTGGGGCCAACGTCCTGACTTTC.

This clone has only a few counts. This chain joins TRBV5-6 and TRBJ2-7, with D uncertain. The CDR3 loop spans 13 amino acids. Per germline, CDR1 SGHDT and CDR2 YYEEEE. The V gene lost 1 base and the J gene lost 4 bases, with 9 bases spanning the gap. DNA of the CDR3: TGTGCCAGCAGCTTGAGAAGAGGATACGAGCAGTACTTC. It yields the protein CASSLRRGYEQYF.

This clone appeared a single time. The chain employs TRBV11-3 and TRBJ2-2; no firm D call. With 1 base removed from V and 4 bases from J, the gap between germline ends came to 10 bases. This CDR3 is 15 amino acids long. CDR1 SGHNT and CDR2 YENEEA come from the germline V gene. DNA for the CDR3: TGTGCCAGCAGCTTAGTCCCCATTTCCACCGGGGAGCTGTTTTTT. This codes for CASSLVPISTGELFF.

This clone has just a few counts. The chain links TRBV4-1 to TRBJ1-1, with 11 nucleotides matching TRBD1. The V gene's germline CDR1 is MGHRA and CDR2 YSYEKL. The ends lost 4 bases at V and 6 bases at J; junction bases unmatched: 7. This CDR3 spans 15 amino acids. CDR3: CASSPRTGGVAEAFF. Written as DNA, the CDR3 is TGCGCCAGCAGCCCTCGGACAGGGGGCGTCGCTGAAGCTTTCTTT.

V gene TRBV28 combines with J gene TRBJ2-1; weak D call: TRBD1 (6 bases). The length of the CDR3 is 16 residues. The V gene's germline CDR1 is MDHEN and CDR2 SYDVKM. Deletions cut 2 bases from V and 4 bases from J, with 15 bases between. The CDR3 here is CASSLIGQRIYNEQFF. The CDR3 coding sequence is TGTGCCAGCAGTTTAATAGGACAGCGGATTTACAATGAGCAGTTCTTC.

This clone was counted only a few times. The chain carries TRBV9 and TRBJ2-2; TRBD1 matches at 8 bases. The CDR3 is 15 amino acids. Germline lookup yields CDR1 SGDLS and CDR2 YYNGEE. The V and J ends lost 3 bases and 7 bases, in that order; junction bases with no gene match: 8. CDR3 amino acids: CASSALTGASGELFF. The DNA for the CDR3 is TGTGCCAGCAGCGCCTTGACAGGGGCGAGCGGGGAGCTGTTTTTT.

The chain has TRBV30 and TRBJ2-7; 12 bases line up with TRBD1. This CDR3 has 15 amino acids. From germline, CDR1 is GTSNPN and CDR2 SVGIG (reference sequence). V dropped 4 bases and J dropped 4; count of bases not matched to a gene: 8. The CDR3 region is CAWTGTGGAQYEQYF. DNA of the CDR3: TGTGCCTGGACCGGGACAGGGGGCGCGCAGTACGAGCAGTACTTC.

The V and J genes are TRBV29-1 and TRBJ2-1, with TRBD2 matching 10 bases. The CDR3 runs 14 residues. Germline CDR1 and CDR2: SQVTM and ANQGSEA. V was clipped by 7 bases and J by 5 bases; unmatched bases: 8. The CDR3 loop is CSAGGLAGDNEQFF. The CDR3 nucleotides read TGCAGCGCCGGCGGCCTAGCGGGAGACAATGAGCAGTTCTTC.

The chain combines TRBV28 with TRBJ2-1, with 7 positions matching TRBD1. CDR1 is MDHEN and CDR2 is SYDVKM in the germline V gene. The CDR3 spans 17 residues. V shed 5 bases and J 0 bases; nucleotides not matched to a gene: 10. Written as DNA, the CDR3 is TGTGCCAGCAGTACTTACGGACAGGCAAGCTCCTACAATGAGCAGTTCTTC. Its translation is CASSTYGQASSYNEQFF.

This clone is a singleton in its sample. This rearrangement joins TRBV28 to TRBJ2-7, with D unclear. Per germline, CDR1 MDHEN and CDR2 SYDVKM. The CDR3 is 12 amino acids. The ends were cut back, 1 base at V and 3 bases at J, with 4 bases in the middle. CDR3 loop: CASSLYRYEQYF. The CDR3 nucleotides read TGTGCCAGCAGTTTATATCGCTACGAGCAGTACTTC.

The chain joins TRBV2 to TRBJ1-2; D call uncertain. CDR3 size: 12 residues. Trimming removed 1 base from V and 8 bases from J, with 8 bases in between. Germline loops: CDR1 SNHLY, CDR2 FYNNEI. CDR3 protein: CASSEGGGGYTF. CDR3 DNA sequence: TGTGCCAGCAGTGAAGGGGGAGGCGGCTACACCTTC.

The CDR3 sequence: CASRRQGFNYGYTF. In DNA form, the CDR3 reads TGTGCCAGCAGACGACAGGGGTTTAACTATGGCTACACCTTC. This rearrangement joins TRBV28 to TRBJ1-2, with 8 bases fitting TRBD1. CDR1 and CDR2 (germline): MDHEN, SYDVKM. Unmatched junction bases numbered 4, after V lost 6 bases and J lost 1 base. The CDR3 is 14 residues long.

This sequence joins TRBV7-2 and TRBJ1-2, with 9 bases aligning to TRBD1. The CDR3 is 13 amino acids. Germline V CDR1 and CDR2: SGHTA, FQGNSA. J gave up 8 bases and V 4 bases, and 5 bases lay outside the gene matches. CDR3 in DNA: TGTGCCAGCAGCTGGGACAGGGAAGGCGGCTACACCTTC. This gives the protein CASSWDREGGYTF.

The rearrangement links TRBV5-1 to TRBJ2-1; 10 bases agree with TRBD2. J lost 0 bases, V lost 2 bases, and 5 bases had no gene match. The CDR3 runs 17 residues. Germline CDR1 reads SGHRS; CDR2 reads YFSETQ. CDR3 in amino acids: CASSLQSSGSSYNEQFF. Written as DNA, the CDR3 is TGCGCCAGCAGCTTACAATCTAGCGGGAGCTCCTACAATGAGCAGTTCTTC.

The chain recombines TRBV7-3 with TRBJ1-1; no reliable D call. The CDR3 covers 14 residues. Germline CDR1 reads SGHTA; CDR2 reads FQGTGA. V lost 0 bases to trimming and J lost 5 bases, with 10 bases between them. CDR3: CASSLTREGTEAFF. For the CDR3, the DNA is TGTGCCAGCAGCTTAACGAGGGAGGGAACTGAAGCTTTCTTT.

This chain connects TRBV9 to TRBJ2-1, with TRBD2 as a possible D gene (7 bases). Germline CDR1 and CDR2: SGDLS and YYNGEE. Trimming stripped 4 bases from V and 6 bases from J, with 20 bases between. The length of the CDR3 is 16 residues. In DNA, the CDR3 is TGTGCCAGCAGCACTACCACAGGGAGGGAGTTCAATGAGCAGTTCTTC. Protein: CASSTTTGREFNEQFF.

The chain has TRBV10-3 and TRBJ1-2; 8 nucleotides agree with TRBD1. This CDR3 contains 13 residues. Germline-derived CDR1 and CDR2 are ENHRY and SYGVKD. J lost 7 bases, V lost 6 bases, and 7 bases had no gene match. The CDR3 region is CAISSGQGSGYTF. CDR3 DNA: TGTGCCATCAGCTCTGGACAGGGTAGTGGCTACACCTTC.

This clone has a handful of counts. The genes are TRBV4-1 and TRBJ2-7; perhaps TRBD1 as D (6 bases). The V and J ends lost 0 bases and 5 bases respectively, with 17 bases between them. The CDR3 has 16 amino acids. Germline CDR1 is MGHRA and CDR2 is YSYEKL. In nucleotides, the CDR3 is TGCGCCAGCAGCCAAGAGAGAACCGGGACATTTCACGAGCAGTACTTC. It yields the protein CASSQERTGTFHEQYF.

V usage is TRBV28 and J usage is TRBJ1-2; D might be TRBD1 (6 bases). This CDR3 spans 14 amino acids. The V gene's germline CDR1 is MDHEN and CDR2 SYDVKM. With 6 bases removed from V and 5 bases from J, the gap between germline ends came to 16 bases. This CDR3 is CASRGAGREYGYTF. As DNA, the CDR3 is TGTGCCAGCAGGGGGGCAGGGAGAGAATATGGCTACACCTTC.